This TCR beta chain was identified in a study of shared clonotypes between healthy human individuals. Germline V CDR1 and CDR2: LNHNV, YYDKDF (reference sequence). There are 19 residues in the CDR3. Trimming pared 1 base from V and 0 bases from J, leaving 19 bases between. Sorted-subset replicate PCR reactions contained approximately 190 ng DNA, corresponding to roughly 29,000 T cell genomes. Here immunoSEQ multiplex PCR was the method, and the copy in TCRdb shows in-frame clones only, minus some. The data contain around 2,000,000 clones, 95% of them singletons. V and J are TRBV15 and TRBJ1-5; a possible D gene is TRBD1 (5 bases). This clonotype was obtained from a young man in good health. Sequenced input: naive CD4+ T cells sorted from blood. As for subset: CD45RA+ positively selected. This chain's CDR3 is CATSRVRGGQRYSNQPQHF. In DNA, the CDR3 is TGTGCCACCAGCAGAGTTAGGGGCGGGCAGCGCTATAGCAATCAGCCCCAGCATTTT.